This T cell receptor (beta chain) is drawn from a study of blood T cell repertoires in COVID-19. Across the study: Researchers got acute and convalescent COVID-19 samples from the United States, Italy and Spain. PBMCs, B-cell-depleted T cells, or T cells provided the cDNA or gDNA that made up the material.

With regard to this clone: This sample includes further DNA sequences coding for the same CDR3.

The V and J ends lost 6 bases and 5 bases, in that order; junction bases with no gene match: 6. The germline V gene encodes CDR1 MNHEY and CDR2 SVGAGI. This CDR3 comprises 13 residues. As processed by the authors: Reference gene primer amplification yielded estimated nucleated cell counts. Assay: immunoSEQ multiplex PCR; the TCRdb copy retains only in-frame clones and omits some. V, J and clone size are those of that table, while D and trimming were read from the DNA. The sample has under 200,000 clones, 80% seen once; the top ten hold 6.9%. V is TRBV6-5 and J is TRBJ1-2, with 7 positions matching TRBD1. What was sequenced was peripheral blood. This clonotype originated in a man in his 60s with acute or convalescent COVID-19. In DNA, the CDR3 is TGTGCCAGCAGACCTACAGGGGCGTATGGCTACACCTTC. The encoded protein is CASRPTGAYGYTF.